These 29 T cell receptor beta chains originate from one sample sequenced in a study of cytomegalovirus exposure and HLA in healthy donors. Profiled with immunoSEQ multiplex PCR; TCRdb holds only in-frame clones, not every one. Among roughly 150,000 clones listed, 80% to 95% were seen once. The sequenced sample was PBMCs. The receptor set was obtained from a man aged 18 to 30 in good health and CMV-seronegative.

The chain employs TRBV18 and TRBJ2-1, with 10 bases lining up with TRBD2. V lost 2 bases and J lost 7; bases outside the gene matches: 17. The CDR3 sequence is 19 residues long. Germline V gene lookup returns CDR1 KGHSH and CDR2 LQKENI. The chain's CDR3 is CASSPIVLAGTTSQNEQFF. In DNA form, the CDR3 reads TGTGCCAGCTCACCAATCGTACTAGCGGGGACGACCAGCCAAAATGAGCAGTTCTTC.

This sequence joins TRBV7-3 and TRBJ2-1; unclear D gene. The CDR3 is made up of 14 amino acids. Germline values: CDR1 SGHTA, CDR2 FQGTGA. Trimming cost V 1 base and J 8 bases, with 12 bases left between them. The CDR3 nucleotides read TGTGCCAGCAGCTTAAACTCACCCGCCTATGAGCAGTTCTTC. It is translated as CASSLNSPAYEQFF. The full variable domain, in which reference TRBV7-3 and TRBJ2-1 provide the parts outside the CDR3, is GAGVSQTPSNKVTEKGKYVELRCDPISGHTALYWYRQSLGQGPEFLIYFQGTGAADDSGLPNDRFFAVRPEGSVSTLKIQRTERGDSAVYLCASSLNSPAYEQFFGPGTRLTVL.

This chain joins TRBV11-2 and TRBJ2-1, with D tentatively TRBD1 (6 bases). This CDR3 is built from 15 residues. Germline V gene data show CDR1 as SGHAT and CDR2 as FQNNGV. The V and J ends lost 4 bases and 3 bases respectively, with 13 bases between them. CDR3 residues: CASSSSQGNYNEQFF. The DNA for the CDR3 is TGTGCCAGCAGCTCATCACAGGGCAACTACAATGAGCAGTTCTTC. Full variable domain (missing parts from reference TRBV11-2 and TRBJ2-1): EAGVAQSPRYKIIEKRQSVAFWCNPISGHATLYWYQQILGQGPKLLIQFQNNGVVDDSQLPKDRFSAERLKGVDSTLKIQPAKLEDSAVYLCASSSSQGNYNEQFFGPGTRLTVL.

The rearrangement links TRBV6-1 to TRBJ1-1; 7 bases map to TRBD1. The CDR3 is made up of 13 amino acids. V shed 4 bases, J shed 4 bases, and the junction held 3 bases outside the gene matches. Germline V gene sequence: CDR1 MNHNS, CDR2 SASEGT. The CDR3 spells CASSVTGSTEAFF. CDR3 nucleotides: TGTGCCAGCAGTGTGACAGGGAGCACTGAAGCTTTCTTT.

The CDR3 nucleotides are TGTGCCAGCTCACCCGCAGGGATAAGCAATCAGCCCCAGCATTTT. It translates to CASSPAGISNQPQHF. The chain joins TRBV18 to TRBJ1-5, with a tentative D call TRBD1 (5 bases). Germline V CDR1 and CDR2: KGHSH, LQKENI. CDR3 length equals 15 residues. With 3 bases removed from V and 1 base from J, the gap between germline ends came to 10 bases.

The chain links TRBV9 to TRBJ1-4; 9 bases align to TRBD1. The germline CDR1 and CDR2 sequences are SGDLS and YYNGEE. J gave up 7 bases and V 3 bases, and 7 bases lay outside the gene matches. The CDR3 runs to 15 residues. This CDR3 reads CASSATGGEGEKLFF. Here the CDR3 DNA reads TGTGCCAGCAGCGCCACAGGGGGCGAGGGTGAAAAACTGTTTTTT.

V and J are TRBV6-5 and TRBJ2-7; 7 positions agree with TRBD1. Losses at the gene ends were 0 bases for V and 3 bases for J; bases not matched to a gene: 5. The CDR3 has 15 residues. Germline CDR1 and CDR2: MNHEY and SVGAGI. CDR3 loop: CASSYSATGSYEQYF. The CDR3 DNA follows: TGTGCCAGCAGTTACTCTGCGACAGGGAGCTACGAGCAGTACTTC.

This chain links TRBV19 with TRBJ1-1; possible D gene TRBD1, 5 bases. From germline, CDR1 is LNHDA and CDR2 SQIVND (reference sequence). The CDR3 has 15 residues. V lost 1 base, J lost 1 base, and 10 bases lay in between. CDR3 residues: CASSIGGHSNTEAFF. CDR3 DNA sequence: TGTGCCAGTAGTATAGGAGGACACTCGAACACTGAAGCTTTCTTT. Complete variable domain (other parts from reference TRBV19 and TRBJ1-1): DGGITQSPKYLFRKEGQNVTLSCEQNLNHDAMYWYRQDPGQGLRLIYYSQIVNDFQKGDIAEGYSVSREKKESFPLTVTSAQKNPTAFYLCASSIGGHSNTEAFFGQGTRLTVV.

The CDR3 DNA reads TGTGCCAGCAGCCAGAGGGGGTTTGACACCGGGGAGCTGTTTTTT. This sequence encodes CASSQRGFDTGELFF. The chain has TRBV7-2 and TRBJ2-2; possible D gene TRBD1, 6 bases. CDR1 is SGHTA and CDR2 is FQGNSA in the germline V gene. Trimming took 5 bases from V and 3 from J, leaving 13 bases between them. The CDR3 contains 15 residues.

The genes are TRBV7-2 and TRBJ1-3; D might be TRBD1 (5 bases). Trimming stripped 1 base from V and 3 bases from J, with 7 bases between. CDR1 is SGHTA and CDR2 is FQGNSA in the germline V gene. This CDR3 contains 14 residues. CDR3 amino acids: CASSLGRVGNTIYF. Here the CDR3 DNA reads TGTGCCAGCAGCTTAGGCAGGGTTGGAAACACCATATATTTT.

The V call is TRBV19, the J call TRBJ1-2; 10 nucleotides line up with TRBD1. The trim removed 5 bases at V and 7 bases at J, leaving 10 bases unmatched. The germline gives CDR1 LNHDA, CDR2 SQIVND (reference sequence). The CDR3 sequence is 15 residues long. The CDR3 DNA reads as TGTGCCAGTAGTTTCTCAGTGACAGGGGGCGTTGGCTACACCTTC. Translation gives CASSFSVTGGVGYTF.

This clone has more than one count but fewer than ten. This chain joins TRBV29-1 and TRBJ2-5; D gene unclear. Germline CDR1 SQVTM, CDR2 ANQGSEA. The CDR3 totals 13 residues. The V end lost 5 bases, the J end lost 4 bases, and 14 bases lay between the germline ends. CDR3 sequence: CSVPLFTGETQYF. The CDR3 nucleotides read TGCAGCGTTCCGCTGTTTACCGGAGAGACCCAGTACTTC.

The chain has TRBV10-1 and TRBJ2-5; 8 nucleotides match TRBD1. Germline V CDR1 and CDR2: WNHNN, SYGVQD (reference sequence). V dropped 5 bases and J dropped 5; count of bases not matched to a gene: 13. The CDR3 contains 16 residues. DNA of the CDR3: TGCGCCAGCAGTCCGGACCGAACAGGGGGGTGGGAGACCCAGTACTTC. Translated: CASSPDRTGGWETQYF.

J is TRBJ2-7 and V is TRBV27, with 9 bases aligning to TRBD1. The CDR3 runs to 18 residues. CDR1 and CDR2 from the germline V gene are MNHEY and SMNVEV (reference sequence). With V trimmed by 0 bases and J by 0 bases, 9 bases remained unmatched. CDR3 in amino acids: CASSLSVGTGMDSYEQYF. CDR3 coding DNA: TGTGCCAGCAGTTTATCTGTGGGGACAGGGATGGACTCCTACGAGCAGTACTTC.

This clone was recorded once. J is TRBJ1-4 and V is TRBV10-3; TRBD1 agrees at 8 bases. The CDR3 spans 15 residues. The germline V gene encodes CDR1 ENHRY and CDR2 SYGVKD. V lost 4 bases and J lost 3; bases outside the gene matches: 4. CDR3 amino acids: CAISAGDRSNEKLFF. The CDR3 DNA sequence: TGTGCCATCAGTGCGGGGGACAGGTCTAATGAAAAACTGTTTTTT.

The J gene is TRBJ2-3, the V gene TRBV11-3; D may be TRBD1 (6 bases). This CDR3 has 15 amino acids. Germline V gene sequence: CDR1 SGHNT, CDR2 YENEEA. V gave up 5 bases and J gave up 0 bases, with 12 bases separating them. CDR3 nucleotides: TGTGCCAGCAGCGAGAGGGACATTAGCACAGATACGCAGTATTTT. Protein sequence: CASSERDISTDTQYF.

J is TRBJ2-2 and V is TRBV10-3; 7 bases agree with TRBD1. Unmatched junction bases numbered 5, after V lost 5 bases and J lost 5 bases. Germline V gives CDR1 ENHRY, CDR2 SYGVKD. This CDR3 comprises 14 residues. CDR3 coding DNA: TGTGCCATCAGTCAGGGGGTTCAGACCGGGGAGCTGTTTTTT. It yields the protein CAISQGVQTGELFF.

The rearrangement joins TRBV29-1 to TRBJ1-2; 7 positions match TRBD1. Germline trimming cut 2 bases from V and 4 bases from J; bases unmatched to any gene: 4. The CDR3 contains 13 residues. Germline assignment: CDR1 SQVTM and CDR2 ANQGSEA. For the CDR3, the DNA is TGCAGCGTTGAATTCCGGGACAGCTATGGCTACACCTTC. Encoded protein: CSVEFRDSYGYTF.

The genes are TRBV9 and TRBJ2-2; D might be TRBD1 (5 bases). The ends were cut back, 5 bases at V and 3 bases at J, with 8 bases in the middle. Germline-derived CDR1 and CDR2 are SGDLS and YYNGEE. This CDR3 is built from 13 residues. CDR3 DNA: TGTGCCAGCAGTGGCAGGGACACCGGGGAGCTGTTTTTT. Amino acids: CASSGRDTGELFF.

This clone is a singleton in its sample. V gene TRBV2 combines with J gene TRBJ2-7; D is unresolved. Trimming left V 2 bases short and J 6 bases short, with 2 bases between. This CDR3 spans 10 amino acids. The germline CDR1 and CDR2 sequences are SNHLY and FYNNEI. The DNA of the CDR3 is TGTGCCAGCAGTGAACTCGAGCAGTACTTC. Protein sequence: CASSELEQYF.

The gene calls are TRBV10-3 and TRBJ1-2, with 8 bases aligning to TRBD1. This CDR3 comprises 16 residues. J lost 8 bases, V lost 10 bases, and 21 bases had no gene match. Germline-derived CDR1 and CDR2 are ENHRY and SYGVKD. CDR3 loop: CATWDVGQGSFWGYTF. DNA of the CDR3: TGTGCCACCTGGGACGTCGGACAGGGAAGTTTCTGGGGCTACACCTTC.

The gene calls are TRBV19 and TRBJ1-1, with D possibly TRBD1 on 5 matching bases. V was cut by 5 bases and J by 3 bases, with 19 bases left in between. CDR3 length equals 16 residues. Germline values: CDR1 LNHDA, CDR2 SQIVND (reference sequence). The CDR3 DNA reads TGTGCCAGTAGTCACAGGAGGGGCCGAAGGGACACTGAAGCTTTCTTT. This translates into CASSHRRGRRDTEAFF.

The rearrangement joins TRBV11-2 to TRBJ2-7; 8 bases match TRBD1. This CDR3 is built from 14 residues. V lost 5 bases and J lost 3; bases outside the gene matches: 6. CDR1 is SGHAT and CDR2 is FQNNGV in the germline V gene. The CDR3 DNA reads as TGTGCCAGCAGCCCACGGACAGGGCGCTACGAGCAGTACGTC. Encoded protein: CASSPRTGRYEQYV.

V and J are TRBV6-5 and TRBJ1-5; D possibly corresponds to TRBD1 (5 bases). The CDR3 length is 14 residues. Germline V gene data show CDR1 as MNHEY and CDR2 as SVGAGI. Trimming cost V 0 bases and J 6 bases, with 9 bases left between them. The CDR3 nucleotides read TGTGCCAGCAGTTACTCCCGGGGGTCTCAGCCCCAGCATTTT. Protein sequence: CASSYSRGSQPQHF.

The gene calls are TRBV7-9 and TRBJ1-2; TRBD1 matches at 9 bases. The length of the CDR3 is 16 residues. J was trimmed by 6 bases and V by 4 bases; bases with no gene match: 12. Per the germline V gene, CDR1 is SEHNR and CDR2 is FQNEAQ (reference sequence). The CDR3 DNA sequence: TGTGCCAGCAGCTGGACCCCGGGACAGGGTGTACATGGCTACACCTTC. This gives the protein CASSWTPGQGVHGYTF.

The rearrangement links TRBV7-7 to TRBJ2-5; 9 nucleotides line up with TRBD2. CDR3 length: 17 residues. In germline, CDR1 is SSHAT, CDR2 FNYEAQ (reference sequence). The junction had 11 bases not matched to a gene; V was cut back by 2 bases and J by 4 bases. DNA for the CDR3: TGTGCCAGCAGCTTATCGGCGGGGACTAGCACTGGAGAGACCCAGTACTTC. Residues: CASSLSAGTSTGETQYF.

This sequence joins TRBV6-5 and TRBJ2-3; the D is unclear. Trimming removed 8 bases from V and 0 bases from J, with 12 bases in between. The CDR3 is 14 amino acids. Germline V gene sequence: CDR1 MNHEY, CDR2 SVGAGI. As DNA, the CDR3 is TGTGCCAGCGGGCCGGTGGCGAGCACAGATACGCAGTATTTT. Its translation: CASGPVASTDTQYF.

The chain joins TRBV6-5 to TRBJ2-1; D is possibly TRBD2 (5 bases). The V end was cut by 1 base, the J end by 7 bases, with 14 bases between. CDR3 size: 15 residues. Germline CDR1 MNHEY, CDR2 SVGAGI. DNA of the CDR3: TGTGCCAGCAGTTACTTCTCCGGGGTGGGAAATGAGCAGTTCTTC. It encodes CASSYFSGVGNEQFF.

This chain uses TRBV7-3 with TRBJ2-2; 10 bases fit TRBD2. The V and J ends lost 5 bases and 2 bases, in that order; junction bases with no gene match: 8. This CDR3 contains 17 residues. Germline V CDR1 and CDR2: SGHTA, FQGTGA. CDR3 sequence (DNA): TGTGCCAGCAGCCGAGTCGTAGCGGGAGGAAACACCGGGGAGCTGTTTTTT. Its translation: CASSRVVAGGNTGELFF.